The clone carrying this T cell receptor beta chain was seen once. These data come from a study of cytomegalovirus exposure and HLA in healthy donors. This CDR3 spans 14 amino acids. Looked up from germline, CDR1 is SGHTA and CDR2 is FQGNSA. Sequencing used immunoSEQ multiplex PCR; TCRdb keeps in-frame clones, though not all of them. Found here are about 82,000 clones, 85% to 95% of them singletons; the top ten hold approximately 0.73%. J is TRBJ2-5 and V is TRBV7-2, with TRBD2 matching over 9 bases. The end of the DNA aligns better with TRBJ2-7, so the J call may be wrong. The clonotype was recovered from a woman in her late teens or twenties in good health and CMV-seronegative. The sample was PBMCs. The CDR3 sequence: CASSLYAGGDEQYF. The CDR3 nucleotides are TGTGCCAGCAGCTTATACGCGGGAGGGGACGAGCAGTACTTC.